One and the same sample provided the 18 T cell receptor beta chains below, sequenced in a study of blood T cells in healthy people across ages. It was with a sample-barcoded 5' primer and a J-beta primer mix that a second PCR of roughly 7 to 12 cycles was run. TCRdb redid the calling of the 5' RACE reads with MiXCR, one entry per CDR3 protein. The sample holds hundreds of thousands of distinct CDR3 sequences, 56% seen once. The sequenced material came from blood. These receptors came from a man between 35 and 55 years old in good health.

J is TRBJ2-5 and V is TRBV28; D is undetermined. With the DNA end fitting TRBJ2-7 better, the J assignment may be wrong. The CDR3 is 11 amino acids. Germline lookup yields CDR1 MDHEN and CDR2 SYDVKM. DNA for the CDR3: TGTGCCAGCAAGGGCGTCTACGAGCAGTACTTC. This codes for CASKGVYEQYF.

The V call is TRBV7-9, the J call TRBJ2-2, with no clear D. V lost 5 bases and J 6 bases, leaving 10 bases between the germline ends. CDR3 length equals 13 residues. Germline assignment: CDR1 SEHNR and CDR2 FQNEAQ (reference sequence). CDR3 residues: CASSAQLSGELFF. In nucleotides, the CDR3 is TGTGCCAGCAGCGCACAGCTATCCGGGGAGCTGTTTTTT.

This clonotype has a handful of counts. The chain employs TRBV28 and TRBJ2-3; 7 nucleotides line up with TRBD2. The CDR3 extends over 15 amino acids. Germline V gene sequence: CDR1 MDHEN, CDR2 SYDVKM. V shed 8 bases, J shed 2 bases, and the junction held 10 bases outside the gene matches. As DNA, the CDR3 is TGTGCCAGCCTGGGAGGGAGAGGCTACACAGATACGCAGTATTTT. This sequence encodes CASLGGRGYTDTQYF.

The chain has TRBV28 and TRBJ2-1; D is perhaps TRBD1 (6 bases). The CDR3 contains 15 residues. V dropped 1 base and J dropped 4 bases, with 11 bases sitting between them. Looked up from germline, CDR1 is MDHEN and CDR2 is SYDVKM. In nucleotides, the CDR3 is TGTGCCAGCAGTTTATTACAGGGACCTTACAATGAGCAGTTCTTC. This gives the protein CASSLLQGPYNEQFF.

The rearrangement joins TRBV12-3 or TRBV12-4 to TRBJ2-5; D not certain. Trimming removed 5 bases at V and 4 bases at J, with 14 bases between. The CDR3 consists of 14 residues. The CDR3 here is CASSPPTQVETQYF. The CDR3 bases are TGTGCCAGCAGTCCCCCCACCCAAGTAGAGACCCAGTACTTC.

In this sample, this clonotype turned up a few times. The chain has TRBV5-5 and TRBJ2-7; a weak D match, TRBD1 (6 bases). Germline V gene sequence: CDR1 SGHKS, CDR2 YYEKEE (reference sequence). CDR3 length: 13 residues. V lost 4 bases and J lost 3, with 11 bases in between. Here the CDR3 reads CASSGQLIYEQYF. The CDR3 DNA sequence: TGTGCCAGCAGCGGACAGCTGATCTACGAGCAGTACTTC.

This sequence joins TRBV7-9 and TRBJ1-1; D is undetermined. The CDR3 runs to 13 residues. Trimming took 3 bases from V and 3 from J, leaving 8 bases between them. CDR1 SEHNR and CDR2 FQNEAQ come from the germline V gene (reference sequence). CDR3 in DNA: TGTGCCAGCAGCTTTTTCTGGTACACTGAAGCTTTCTTT. Translated: CASSFFWYTEAFF. Based on the CDR3 plus reference TRBV7-9 and TRBJ1-1, the full variable domain is DTGVSQNPRHKITKRGQNVTFRCDPISEHNRLYWYRQTLGQGPEFLTYFQNEAQLEKSRLLSDRFSAERPKGSFSTLEIQRTEQGDSAMYLCASSFFWYTEAFFGQGTRLTVV.

This clonotype occurred a few times. The V gene is TRBV7-2, the J gene TRBJ2-7; the D is unclear. V lost 1 base to trimming and J lost 7 bases, with 11 bases between them. The CDR3 runs to 13 residues. Germline V gene data show CDR1 as SGHTA and CDR2 as FQGNSA. DNA for the CDR3: TGTGCCAGCAGCTTAGGTGTTAATAGAGAGCAGTACTTC. The encoded protein is CASSLGVNREQYF.

This clonotype was detected only once. The chain joins TRBV7-2 to TRBJ2-2; 11 bases match TRBD2. There are 15 residues in the CDR3. Trimming took 7 bases from V and 3 from J; bases not matched to a gene: 4. The germline V gene encodes CDR1 SGHTA and CDR2 FQGNSA. The CDR3 sequence: CASTALAGDTGELFF. For the CDR3, the DNA is TGTGCCAGCACCGCACTAGCGGGAGACACCGGGGAGCTGTTTTTT.

This clonotype showed up just once. The germline gene is not matched at one end of the junction; a read error may be the cause. CDR3 bases: TGTGCCGGCAGAAAGTATCCTAATGAGCAGTACTTC. The encoded protein is CAGRKYPNEQYF. The chain carries TRBV6-2 or TRBV6-3 and TRBJ2-7; D unclear. The CDR3 sequence is 12 residues long. Germline CDR1 reads MNHEY; CDR2 reads SVGEGT.

V and J are TRBV11-3 and TRBJ2-4; 10 bases are a match to TRBD2. CDR3 size: 20 residues. Trimming cost V 5 bases and J 3 bases; bases outside gene matches: 19. Germline-derived CDR1 and CDR2 are SGHNT and YENEEA. The CDR3 bases are TGTGCCAGCAGCCAAAGACGGGCTAGCGGGAGTACCGTGGGCAAAAACATTCAGTACTTC. Amino acid sequence: CASSQRRASGSTVGKNIQYF. The whole variable domain, remainder taken from reference TRBV11-3 and TRBJ2-4, is EAGVVQSPRYKIIEKKQPVAFWCNPISGHNTLYWYLQNLGQGPELLIRYENEEAVDDSQLPKDRFSAERLKGVDSTLKIQPAELGDSAVYLCASSQRRASGSTVGKNIQYFGAGTRLSVL.

The chain has TRBV20-1 and TRBJ2-1; unclear D gene. The V end lost 1 base, the J end lost 2 bases, and 9 bases lay between the germline ends. The CDR3 has 14 amino acids. The V gene's germline CDR1 is DFQATT and CDR2 SNEGSKA (reference sequence). CDR3 sequence: CSARGTNTYNEQFF. CDR3 DNA sequence: TGCAGTGCTAGAGGGACCAACACCTACAATGAGCAGTTCTTC.

The V call is TRBV15, the J call TRBJ2-2; TRBD2 matches 14 bases. The V segment lost 2 bases and the J segment 5 bases; nucleotides outside the gene matches: 7. CDR3 length: 18 residues. Germline V gene sequence: CDR1 LNHNV, CDR2 YYDKDF (reference sequence). CDR3 DNA: TGTGCCACCAGCAGACAAGGGACTAGCGGGAGCGAGACCGGGGAGCTGTTTTTT. It specifies CATSRQGTSGSETGELFF.

The chain recombines TRBV18 with TRBJ2-7, with D perhaps TRBD2 (7 bases). Deletions cut 6 bases from V and 2 bases from J, with 14 bases between. The CDR3 totals 14 residues. Germline loops: CDR1 KGHSH, CDR2 LQKENI. CDR3 protein: CASSSGGPTYEQYF. In DNA, the CDR3 is TGTGCCAGCTCCTCCGGGGGGCCTACCTACGAGCAGTACTTC.

The V gene is TRBV20-1, the J gene TRBJ1-5, with D unresolved. In germline, CDR1 is DFQATT, CDR2 SNEGSKA (reference sequence). With 1 base removed from V and 4 bases from J, the gap between germline ends came to 5 bases. The CDR3 length is 12 residues. The CDR3 reads CSARVPNQPQHF. The CDR3 region has the DNA TGCAGTGCTAGAGTGCCAAATCAGCCCCAGCATTTT.

This rearrangement joins TRBV7-6 to TRBJ2-3, with 7 bases lining up with TRBD2. After removal of 2 bases from V and 6 bases from J, the junction contained 11 bases not matched to a gene. The CDR3 spans 16 residues. CDR1 is SGHVS, CDR2 FNYEAQ, per germline. CDR3 bases: TGTGCCAGCAGCTTACTTGTCGCGGGAGAGTCTGATACGCAGTATTTT. Amino acids: CASSLLVAGESDTQYF. The variable domain in full, completed from reference TRBV7-6 and TRBJ2-3, reads GAGVSQSPRYKVTKRGQDVALRCDPISGHVSLYWYRQALGQGPEFLTYFNYEAQQDKSGLPNDRFSAERPEGSISTLTIQRTEQRDSAMYRCASSLLVAGESDTQYFGPGTRLTVL.

J is TRBJ2-4 and V is TRBV11-3, with D unclear. The CDR3 contains 12 residues. Germline V gene sequence: CDR1 SGHNT, CDR2 YENEEA. The V end lost 1 base, the J end lost 13 bases, and 11 bases lay between the germline ends. CDR3 coding DNA: TGTGCCAGCAGCTTAGCTAGTAGCAGACAGTACTTC. Amino acids: CASSLASSRQYF.

The genes are TRBV29-1 and TRBJ2-1, with D possibly matching TRBD1 (6 bases). The V gene's germline CDR1 is SQVTM and CDR2 ANQGSEA. CDR3 length equals 10 residues. V lost 6 bases and J 8 bases, leaving 8 bases between the germline ends. The CDR3 reads CSVGQHEQFF. The CDR3 nucleotides are TGCAGCGTCGGACAGCATGAGCAGTTCTTC.